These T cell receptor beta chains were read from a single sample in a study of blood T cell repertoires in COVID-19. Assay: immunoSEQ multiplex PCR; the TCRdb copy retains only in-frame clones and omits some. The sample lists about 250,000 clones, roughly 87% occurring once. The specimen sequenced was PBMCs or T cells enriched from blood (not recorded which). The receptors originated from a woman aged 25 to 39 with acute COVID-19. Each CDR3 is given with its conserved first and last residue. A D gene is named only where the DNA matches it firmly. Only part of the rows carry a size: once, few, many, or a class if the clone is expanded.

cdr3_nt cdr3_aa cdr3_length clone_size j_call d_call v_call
TGCGCCAGCAGCTTGGGCGGGAGTCGGTACGAGCAGTACTTC CASSLGGSRYEQYF 14 - TRBJ2-7 TRBD2 TRBV5-1
TGTGCCACCAGTGAGTCCGGGACAGGGGGCACAGATACGCAGTATTTT CATSESGTGGTDTQYF 16 - TRBJ2-3 TRBD1 TRBV24-1
TGTGCCTGGAGTGGAGGGCCCCCCTACGAGCAGTACTTC CAWSGGPPYEQYF 13 once TRBJ2-7 - TRBV30
TGTGCCAGCAGCTTACAAACGGGGGATCCGTCTCACAATGAGCAGTTCTTC CASSLQTGDPSHNEQFF 17 - TRBJ2-1 - TRBV7-8
TGTGCCAGCAGCGTTGAGGGGGCCAGAGGGGCCAACGTCCTGACTTTC CASSVEGARGANVLTF 16 - TRBJ2-6 TRBD1 TRBV9
TGTGCCAGCTCAGCACCGGGACAGGGGAGCAATCAGCCCCAGCATTTT CASSAPGQGSNQPQHF 16 - TRBJ1-5 TRBD1 TRBV18
TGTAGGTCCGCAGGGGGAAGCAATCAGCCCCAGCATTTT CRSAGGSNQPQHF 13 once TRBJ1-5 TRBD1 TRBV2
TGTGCCAGCAGTCCGCGGACAGGGGCGCCCTACGAGCAGTACTTC CASSPRTGAPYEQYF 15 once TRBJ2-7 TRBD1 TRBV27
TGTGCCATCAGTGAGACAGGGCCCCCCAACACCGGGGAGCTGTTTTTT CAISETGPPNTGELFF 16 - TRBJ2-2 - TRBV10-3
TGTGCCAGCAGCGAGGCCGGCAACGGGGGCTATGGCTACACCTTC CASSEAGNGGYGYTF 15 - TRBJ1-2 - TRBV9
TGTGCCAGCAGCGGCCGGGACAGGGGTCCACCCCTCCACTTT CASSGRDRGPPLHF 14 - TRBJ1-6 TRBD1 TRBV7-9
TGTGCCAGCAGCTCACTAGCGGGGGCGACAGATACGCAGTATTTT CASSSLAGATDTQYF 15 - TRBJ2-3 TRBD2 TRBV5-6
TGTGCCAGCAGTCCTCGCTATGGCTACACCTTC CASSPRYGYTF 11 - TRBJ1-2 - TRBV2
TGCGCCAGCAGCATCGGACAGGGTTTGAACACTGAAGCTTTCTTT CASSIGQGLNTEAFF 15 - TRBJ1-1 TRBD1 TRBV5-1
TGTGCCAGTAGAGCCGGGACACAAGCCTACGAGCAGTACTTC CASRAGTQAYEQYF 14 - TRBJ2-7 - TRBV2
TGTGCCTGGGACAGGGGGCCTTTGCAGTTCTTC CAWDRGPLQFF 11 - TRBJ2-1 TRBD1 TRBV30